These T cell receptor beta chains were read from a single sample in a study of blood T cells in healthy people across ages. TCRdb redid the calling of the 5' RACE reads with MiXCR, one entry per CDR3 protein. The sample has around 400,000 distinct CDR3 sequences; 52% are singletons. Sequenced sample: blood. The receptor set was obtained from a man in his fifties or sixties in good health. The CDR3 runs from the conserved cysteine through the conserved F or W. D genes are given only for firm matches. Clone sizes are given selectively: once, few, many, or a class where the clone is expanded.

J | size | V | D | DNA | CDR3
TRBJ1-2 | . | TRBV7-5 | . | . | CISVPKNTGEGGYGYTF
TRBJ2-4 | few | TRBV7-2 | . | TGTGCCAGCGGAATGTTCGGAGACATTCAGTACTTC | CASGMFGDIQYF
TRBJ2-5 | few | TRBV11-2 | . | TGTGCCAGCAGCTTAGCCAGTCAGACCCAGTACTTC | CASSLASQTQYF
TRBJ2-7 | few | TRBV20-1 | TRBD1 | TGCAGTGCCGGACAGGGCGACTACGAGCAGTACTTC | CSAGQGDYEQYF
TRBJ2-3 | few | TRBV5-6 | TRBD2 | TGTGCCAGCAGATGGACTAGCGGGAACGCAGATACGCAGTATTTT | CASRWTSGNADTQYF
TRBJ1-5 | . | TRBV6-5 | TRBD1 | TGTGCCAGCAGCCGACAGGGGGGAGGCAATCAGCCCCAGCATTTT | CASSRQGGGNQPQHF
TRBJ2-7 | . | TRBV27 | . | TGTGCCAGCAGCGGGGGCTTGAGCGAGCAGTACTTC | CASSGGLSEQYF
TRBJ1-3 | . | TRBV15 | TRBD1 | TGTGCCACCAGCAGTCCCGGACAGGACACCATATATTTT | CATSSPGQDTIYF
TRBJ2-4 | . | TRBV7-2 | TRBD2 | TGTGCCAGCAGCATAGGACTAGCGGGGGGGGCAGGGAAAAACATTCAGTACTTC | CASSIGLAGGAGKNIQYF
TRBJ2-5 | many | TRBV29-1 | . | TGCAGCGTTGAAGACCCCCCGGGGGGCCGTCAAGAGACCCAGTACTTC | CSVEDPPGGRQETQYF
TRBJ2-5 | once | TRBV7-8 | . | TGTGCCAGCAGCGCGGGACTCCTAGAGACCCAGTACTTC | CASSAGLLETQYF
TRBJ2-3 | once | TRBV20-1 | . | TGCAGTGCTAGGGCCCCCGTGGCAACAGATACGCAGTATTTT | CSARAPVATDTQYF
TRBJ2-4 | . | TRBV11-1 | TRBD2 | TGTGCCAGCAGCTTAGGCCGTGGCGGGAGTATGGCCAAAAACATTCAGTACTTC | CASSLGRGGSMAKNIQYF
TRBJ1-1 | few | TRBV27 | TRBD1 | TGTGCCAGCAGTTTAATGACAGGGGGGAACACTGAAGCTTTCTTT | CASSLMTGGNTEAFF
TRBJ2-7 | few | TRBV5-1 | . | TGCGCCAGCAGCTTGGGACCACAAAGGGGACCCGACGAGCAGTACTTC | CASSLGPQRGPDEQYF
TRBJ2-5 | few | TRBV2 | . | TGTGCCAGCAGGGCAGGACAGACCTCTGGAGAGACCCAGTACTTC | CASRAGQTSGETQYF
TRBJ2-5 | . | TRBV5-1 | . | TGCGCCAGCAGCTTGGAAGGGCCCCAAGAGACCCAGTACTTC | CASSLEGPQETQYF
TRBJ2-7 | few | TRBV28 | TRBD2 | TGTGCCAGCAGACACCCCGGGGGGGTTGGATACGAGCAGTACTTC | CASRHPGGVGYEQYF
TRBJ2-7 | . | TRBV29-1 | . | TGCAGCGCAAAGAGTTTTGCCGACGAGCAGTACTTC | CSAKSFADEQYF
TRBJ2-3 | . | TRBV19 | . | TGTGCCAGTAGTATAGGACGTTTCTTCACAGATACGCAGTATTTT | CASSIGRFFTDTQYF
TRBJ2-5 | . | TRBV7-2 | . | TGTGCCAGCAGCTCCATGAGCGAGACCCAGTACTTC | CASSSMSETQYF
TRBJ2-1 | . | TRBV7-2 | TRBD2 | TGTGCCAGCAGCTTAGAGGGGAGATATTCCGGACTAGCGGATTACAATGAGCAGTTCTTC | CASSLEGRYSGLADYNEQFF
TRBJ1-4 | . | TRBV7-2 | . | TGTGCCAGCAGCTTAGCGATAGGAAATGAAAAACTGTTTTTT | CASSLAIGNEKLFF
TRBJ2-2 | . | TRBV28 | . | TGTGCCAGCAGTTTTCTACCGCATAACACCGGGGAGCTGTTTTTT | CASSFLPHNTGELFF
TRBJ1-1 | . | TRBV6-1 | . | TGTGCCAGCAGTGTGAAAGGGAACACTGAAGCTTTCTTT | CASSVKGNTEAFF
TRBJ2-7 | . | TRBV12-3/TRBV12-4 | . | TGTGCCAGCAACTCGGACAACTACGAGCAGTACTTC | CASNSDNYEQYF
TRBJ2-1 | few | TRBV6-2/TRBV6-3 | TRBD2 | TGTGCCAGCAGGCCTTCTAGCGGGAGCCGAAATGAGCAGTTCTTC | CASRPSSGSRNEQFF